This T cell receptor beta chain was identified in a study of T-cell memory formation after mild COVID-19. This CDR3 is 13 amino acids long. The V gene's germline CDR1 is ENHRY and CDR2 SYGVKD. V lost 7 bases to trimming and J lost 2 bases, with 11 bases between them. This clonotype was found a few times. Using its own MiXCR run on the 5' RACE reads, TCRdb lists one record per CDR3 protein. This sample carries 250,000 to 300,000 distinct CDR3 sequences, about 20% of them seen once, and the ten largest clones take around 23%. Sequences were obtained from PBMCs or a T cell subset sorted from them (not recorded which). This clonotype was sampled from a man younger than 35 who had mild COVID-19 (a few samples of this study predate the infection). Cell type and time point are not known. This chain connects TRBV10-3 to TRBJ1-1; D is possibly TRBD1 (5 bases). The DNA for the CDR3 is TGTGCCATCACAAATGGGGCAAACACTGAAGCTTTCTTT. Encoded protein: CAITNGANTEAFF.